The rows below give T cell receptor beta chains drawn from one sample of a study of blood T cell repertoires in COVID-19. The table came from immunoSEQ multiplex PCR; TCRdb's copy has only in-frame clones and leaves some out. The sample has roughly 260,000 clones; 85% to 90% are singletons. The sample taken for sequencing was peripheral blood. These TCRs come from a woman in her forties with acute or convalescent COVID-19. CDR3s include the opening cysteine and the closing phenylalanine or tryptophan. The D gene is left open where the match is weak. Clone size is stated in some rows and not others, as once, few, many or a class when expanded.

length	J	V	D	size	CDR3	DNA
16	TRBJ1-4	TRBV7-6	.	.	CASSQWPPATNEKLFF	TGTGCCAGCAGCCAGTGGCCCCCTGCAACTAATGAAAAACTGTTTTTT
13	TRBJ1-1	TRBV5-1	TRBD1	.	CASSPTETDRGYF	TGCGCCAGCAGCCCGACCGAGACGGACAGGGGGTACTTT
14	TRBJ2-1	TRBV29-1	TRBD2	.	CSALSGGYPNEQFF	TGCAGCGCCCTGAGCGGGGGGTACCCCAATGAGCAGTTCTTC
16	TRBJ1-1	TRBV5-1	TRBD1	.	CASSFTGTGMNTEAFF	TGCGCCAGCAGCTTCACCGGGACAGGAATGAACACTGAAGCTTTCTTT
13	TRBJ1-1	TRBV25-1	.	.	CASRAIERTEAFF	TGTGCCAGCAGAGCTATCGAGAGGACTGAAGCTTTCTTT
14	TRBJ1-1	TRBV5-6	.	.	CASSFGRSDTGAFF	TGTGCCAGCAGCTTTGGTCGGTCCGACACCGGAGCTTTCTTT
13	TRBJ1-2	TRBV19	TRBD1	.	CASRPDRDYGYTF	TGTGCCAGTAGACCTGACAGGGACTATGGCTACACCTTC
16	TRBJ2-5	TRBV5-1	TRBD2	.	CASSLVPGTSKETQYF	TGCGCCAGCAGCTTGGTCCCCGGGACTAGTAAAGAGACCCAGTACTTC
15	TRBJ1-2	TRBV5-8	TRBD1	.	CASSLTGDRAAGYTF	TGTGCCAGCAGTTTAACAGGGGATAGGGCGGCTGGCTACACCTTC
15	TRBJ2-2	TRBV7-6	TRBD1	.	CASSSQQGLSGELFF	TGTGCCAGCAGCTCCCAACAGGGGTTGAGCGGGGAGCTGTTTTTT
16	TRBJ1-2	TRBV10-2	TRBD1	.	CASSESVTGGEYGYTF	TGCGCCAGCAGTGAGTCAGTGACAGGGGGCGAATATGGCTACACCTTC
12	TRBJ1-5	TRBV12-3/TRBV12-4	.	.	CASSLREQPQHF	TGTGCCAGCAGTTTGCGAGAGCAGCCCCAGCATTTT
12	TRBJ1-6	TRBV12-3/TRBV12-4	.	.	CASSPGVSPLHF	TGTGCCAGCAGCCCAGGGGTTTCACCCCTCCACTTT
11	TRBJ2-1	TRBV24-1	.	.	CATRQGNEQFF	TGTGCCACCAGACAGGGCAATGAGCAGTTCTTC
16	TRBJ1-5	TRBV21-1	.	.	CASSKEQGDSDQPQHF	TGTGCCAGCAGCAAAGAACAGGGTGACAGCGATCAGCCCCAGCATTTT
16	TRBJ1-1	TRBV2	.	.	CASSGLVPHFYTEAFF	TGTGCCAGCAGTGGTTTAGTTCCCCACTTTTACACTGAAGCTTTCTTT
13	TRBJ1-5	TRBV18	.	once	CASSPYSNQPQHF	TGTGCCAGCTCGCCCTATAGCAATCAGCCCCAGCATTTT
13	TRBJ1-2	TRBV19	TRBD1	.	CASTDRGLYGYTF	TGTGCCAGTACCGACAGGGGACTCTATGGCTACACCTTC
13	TRBJ1-2	TRBV25-1	.	.	CASSSDSGSVYTF	TGTGCCAGCAGTTCGGACAGTGGGAGCGTCTACACCTTC
18	TRBJ2-3	TRBV20-1	TRBD2	.	CSASLWRGGQEVTDTQYF	TGCAGTGCTAGTTTATGGCGGGGGGGCCAGGAAGTCACAGATACGCAGTATTTT
15	TRBJ1-6	TRBV12-5	.	.	CASGLDSPYNSPLHF	TGTGCTAGTGGTTTGGACAGCCCTTATAATTCACCCCTCCACTTT
13	TRBJ1-3	TRBV30	TRBD1	.	CAWMTGAGNTIYF	TGTGCCTGGATGACAGGGGCTGGAAACACCATATATTTT
17	TRBJ2-5	TRBV5-1	TRBD1	.	CASSLGPTGGLQETQYF	TGCGCCAGCAGCTTGGGTCCGACAGGGGGTCTACAAGAGACCCAGTACTTC
15	TRBJ1-2	TRBV18	TRBD1	.	CASSPSGQGFYGYTF	TGTGCCAGCTCACCTTCGGGACAGGGCTTCTATGGCTACACCTTC
14	TRBJ1-1	TRBV19	.	once	CASSIGFGGTEAFF	TGTGCCAGTAGTATCGGCTTCGGAGGCACTGAAGCTTTCTTT
16	TRBJ1-6	TRBV2	.	.	CASNKGDTSYNSPLHF	TGTGCCAGTAATAAGGGAGACACCTCCTATAATTCACCCCTCCACTTT
15	TRBJ1-3	TRBV4-2	.	once	CASSQEGLRVNTIYF	TGTGCCAGCAGCCAAGAAGGATTACGGGTAAACACCATATATTTT
16	TRBJ1-3	TRBV9	TRBD1	once	CASSVGPTGTGNTIYF	TGTGCCAGCAGCGTAGGCCCGACAGGGACTGGAAACACCATATATTTT
14	TRBJ1-5	TRBV7-2	TRBD1	.	CASSSRQGGQPQHF	TGTGCCAGCAGCTCCCGACAGGGAGGTCAGCCCCAGCATTTT
16	TRBJ2-3	TRBV4-1	TRBD2	.	CASSSPSGGLTDTQYF	TGCGCCAGCAGCTCCCCAAGCGGGGGGCTCACAGATACGCAGTATTTT
14	TRBJ1-3	TRBV6-6	.	.	CASSPGTPGNTIYF	TGTGCCAGCAGCCCCGGGACACCTGGAAACACCATATATTTT
15	TRBJ2-4	TRBV2	.	once	CASSEAGSAKNIQYF	TGTGCCAGCAGTGAAGCTGGCTCGGCCAAAAACATTCAGTACTTC
15	TRBJ1-5	TRBV7-2	.	.	CASSLSDTVQGPQHF	TGTGCCAGCAGCTTATCTGATACGGTCCAGGGGCCCCAGCATTTT
16	TRBJ2-3	TRBV5-1	.	.	CASSLAPLTGTDTQYF	TGCGCCAGCAGCTTGGCCCCCCTAACCGGCACAGATACGCAGTATTTT
16	TRBJ1-1	TRBV19	.	.	CASTPLWSSLHTEAFF	TGTGCCAGTACCCCATTGTGGTCCTCTCTACACACTGAAGCTTTCTTT
13	TRBJ1-1	TRBV7-3	.	.	CASSTTANTEAFF	TGTGCCAGCAGTACCACAGCGAACACTGAAGCTTTCTTT
17	TRBJ1-5	TRBV30	.	.	CAWSVRGSLYSNQPQHF	TGTGCCTGGAGTGTACGAGGCAGCCTTTATAGCAATCAGCCCCAGCATTTT
18	TRBJ1-5	TRBV19	TRBD1	few	CASSIDRGLTIPNQPQHF	TGTGCCAGTAGTATTGACAGGGGGCTAACAATTCCCAATCAGCCCCAGCATTTT
14	TRBJ1-4	TRBV6-5	.	.	CASGTHATNEKLFF	TGTGCCAGCGGGACACACGCAACTAATGAAAAACTGTTTTTT
14	TRBJ2-5	TRBV19	.	.	CASSTPDTWETQYF	TGTGCCAGTAGTACACCGGACACCTGGGAGACCCAGTACTTC
15	TRBJ1-5	TRBV11-2	TRBD1	once	CASSQNRGTNQPQHF	TGTGCCAGCAGCCAAAACAGGGGAACCAATCAGCCCCAGCATTTT
15	TRBJ1-2	TRBV5-1	TRBD1	.	CASSLWSGGGWGYTF	TGCGCCAGCAGCTTGTGGTCAGGGGGCGGATGGGGCTACACCTTC
15	TRBJ1-1	TRBV18	.	once	CASSPREQVNTEAFF	TGTGCCAGCTCACCAAGAGAACAGGTGAACACTGAAGCTTTCTTT
17	TRBJ2-1	TRBV5-1	.	.	CASSSGKDSNVYNEQFF	TGCGCCAGCAGCTCAGGTAAGGACAGCAACGTCTACAATGAGCAGTTCTTC
13	TRBJ1-1	TRBV7-3	TRBD1	.	CASSLNGQGEAFF	TGTGCCAGCAGCTTAAATGGGCAGGGGGAGGCTTTCTTT
16	TRBJ1-2	TRBV18	TRBD1	.	CASSPRADRDNYGYTF	TGTGCCAGCTCACCACGGGCAGACAGGGACAACTATGGCTACACCTTC
13	TRBJ1-1	TRBV7-9	.	.	CASSLAEGGEAFF	TGTGCCAGCAGCTTAGCAGAGGGAGGTGAAGCTTTCTTT
14	TRBJ2-1	TRBV10-3	TRBD2	.	CAISERGAYNEQFF	TGTGCCATCAGTGAGCGGGGGGCCTACAATGAGCAGTTCTTC
14	TRBJ1-1	TRBV6-4	.	.	CASSPTGLSTEAFF	TGTGCCAGCAGCCCCACAGGGTTAAGCACTGAAGCTTTCTTT
14	TRBJ1-6	TRBV6-5	TRBD1	once	CASSARQGNSPLHF	TGTGCCAGCAGCGCCAGACAGGGGAATTCACCCCTCCACTTT
14	TRBJ2-1	TRBV4-1	TRBD1	few	CASSQPRTGNEQFF	TGCGCCAGCAGCCAGCCCCGGACAGGGAATGAGCAGTTCTTC
15	TRBJ1-2	TRBV7-3	TRBD1	.	CASSLKTGPNYGYTF	TGTGCCAGCAGCTTAAAGACAGGGCCTAACTATGGCTACACCTTC